Listed below are T cell receptor beta chains from one sample, sequenced in a study of blood T cells in healthy people across ages. TCRdb re-called the 5' RACE reads with MiXCR, one entry per CDR3 protein. The table records about 640,000 distinct CDR3 sequences, 40% to 45% of them present only once. Input material: blood. The receptors come from a man aged 80 or over in good health. CDR3s include the opening cysteine and the closing phenylalanine or tryptophan. The D gene is left open where the match is weak. Rows may omit the clone size; those that give it use once, few, many or a size class.

abundance,d_gene,v_gene,j_gene,CDR3nt,CDR3aa
.,TRBD1,TRBV29-1,TRBJ2-2,TGCAGCGTGGCGGGTCCGGGACAGGGGGCGCGGGAGCTGTTTTTT,CSVAGPGQGARELFF
.,.,TRBV9,TRBJ1-5,TGTGCCAGCAGCGTAGAGTTGGACCAGCCCCAGCATTTT,CASSVELDQPQHF
few,.,TRBV5-6,TRBJ2-3,TGTGCCAGCAGCGCGGGACATTTTTCCGCAGATACGCAGTATTTT,CASSAGHFSADTQYF
few,.,TRBV6-2/TRBV6-3,TRBJ2-3,TGTGCCAGCAGTTACGGGCAGGGAATGGATACGCAGTATTTT,CASSYGQGMDTQYF
.,TRBD2,TRBV24-1,TRBJ2-1,TGTGCCACCAGCGCTAGCGGGAGCCACAATGAGCAGTTCTTC,CATSASGSHNEQFF
many,TRBD2,TRBV6-2/TRBV6-3,TRBJ2-7,TGTGCCAGCAGATTGGGACTAGCGGGAGGGCCCTCCTACGAGCAGTACTTC,CASRLGLAGGPSYEQYF
.,.,TRBV7-9,TRBJ1-2,TGTGCCTGCAGCTTAGAGGCAAGCTATGGTTACACCTTC,CACSLEASYGYTF
.,.,TRBV5-1,TRBJ1-1,TGCGCCAGCAGCCCAGGGCGGGGGATTGGTGAAGCTTTCTTT,CASSPGRGIGEAFF
.,.,TRBV20-1,TRBJ1-1,TGCAGTGCTCCCCGGGGACTCCCCTTGGGGACTGAAGCTTTCTTT,CSAPRGLPLGTEAFF
.,TRBD2,TRBV29-1,TRBJ2-1,TGCAGCGTGGGAGGCCTAGCGGGAGTTGGCGATGAGCAGTTCTTC,CSVGGLAGVGDEQFF
once,TRBD1,TRBV20-1,TRBJ2-7,TGCAGTGCTAGATCAGGACAGGGGATCTACGAGCAGTACTTC,CSARSGQGIYEQYF
.,TRBD1,TRBV4-3,TRBJ2-7,TGCGCCAGCAGCCAAGGACAGGGGGCGTCTGACGAGCAGTACTTC,CASSQGQGASDEQYF
few,.,TRBV6-5,TRBJ2-2,TGTGCCAGCAGTTCTCCAACCCTGGGACTTTCTAACACCGGGGAGCTGTTTTTT,CASSSPTLGLSNTGELFF